This T cell receptor beta chain was recorded in a study of T cells in pancreatic ductal adenocarcinoma. Findings and caveats of the study: Compared with tumor, blood showed more total productive templates and approximately 8-fold more clonotypes.

Selected pancreatic ductal adenocarcinoma patients had undergone surgery without neoadjuvant therapy. Concerning this clone itself: Its antigen is not known.

The assay was immunoSEQ multiplex PCR, and TCRdb's table has in-frame clones only and misses some. The data contain about 100,000 clones, about 95% of them seen just once; the ten biggest clones take up about 3.4%. The germline V gene encodes CDR1 SGHAT and CDR2 FQDESV (reference sequence). The CDR3 loop spans 16 amino acids. Trimming stripped 4 bases from V and 0 bases from J, with 13 bases between. Sequenced input: PBMCs. The chain is built from TRBV11-1 and TRBJ2-1; possible D gene TRBD1, 5 bases. This sequence was found in a human donor with pancreatic ductal adenocarcinoma. The CDR3 nucleotides are TGTGCCAGCAGCTCAAGGGGCCTGAGCTCCTACAATGAGCAGTTCTTC. Amino acids: CASSSRGLSSYNEQFF.